This T cell receptor beta chain was sequenced during a study of technical replicates of blood from four donors. The CDR3 totals 15 residues. V dropped 4 bases and J dropped 9; count of bases not matched to a gene: 10. Germline loops: CDR1 SNHLY, CDR2 FYNNEI. Profiling relied on immunoSEQ multiplex PCR, and the TCRdb table lists in-frame clones only, not all of them. The data contain around 50,000 clones, more than 85% of them singletons. Sample: PBMCs. This chain joins TRBV2 and TRBJ2-1, with 9 bases fitting TRBD2. This TCR was sampled from a human donor in good health. Some clones in this sample may be carry-over from other donors' samples. In DNA, the CDR3 is TGTGCCAGCAGTGTCATGGCGGGGGGGCCTGCTGAGCAGTTCTTC. The encoded protein is CASSVMAGGPAEQFF.